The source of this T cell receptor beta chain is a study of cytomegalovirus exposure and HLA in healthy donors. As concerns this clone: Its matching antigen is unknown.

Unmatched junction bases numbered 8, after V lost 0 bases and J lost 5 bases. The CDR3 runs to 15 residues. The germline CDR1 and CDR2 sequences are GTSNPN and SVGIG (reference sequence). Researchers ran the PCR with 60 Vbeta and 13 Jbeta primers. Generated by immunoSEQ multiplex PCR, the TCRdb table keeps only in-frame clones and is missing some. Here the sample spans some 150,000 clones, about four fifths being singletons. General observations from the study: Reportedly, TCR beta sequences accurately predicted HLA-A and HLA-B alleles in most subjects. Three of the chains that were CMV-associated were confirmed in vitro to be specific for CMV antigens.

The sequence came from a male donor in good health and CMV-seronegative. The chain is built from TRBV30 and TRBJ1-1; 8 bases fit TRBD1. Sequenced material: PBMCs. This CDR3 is CAWSVPTHRGTEAFF. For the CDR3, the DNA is TGTGCCTGGAGTGTACCGACCCACAGGGGGACTGAAGCTTTCTTT.